The 5 T cell receptor beta chains below all came from one sample that was sequenced in a study of regulatory T cells in long-lasting Graves disease (dated by TCRdb to the early 2020s). The library relied on multiplex PCR. Sequencing relied on an Illumina HiSeq 4000. iRepertoire HTBI primers and Arm-PCR amplification of CDR3 regions were used to construct TCR beta libraries. Using fastp at Q25 and MiXCR, TCRdb reprocessed the public reads and kept productive beta chains. Each CDR3 protein appears once, grouped with its most common genes and DNA. This sample holds under 500,000 distinct CDR3 sequences; about 16% were observed only once. Around a tenth of the sample is in the top ten clones. In light of the paper, this sample's time point label describes: newly diagnosed GD, antithyroid drugs for less than 3 months. For both TCR sequencing and RNA sequencing, RNA was extracted from PBMCs using TRIzol.

The same sample was also used in a study of T cells in Graves' hyperthyroidism and ophthalmopathy.

The source material was peripheral blood mononuclear cells (PBMCs), sampled at new diagnosis, from a patient treated with antithyroid drugs. Receptors were obtained from a woman aged 25-40 years with Graves disease. Donor details come from another sample of the same person, matched by shared clones.

The chain links TRBV27 to TRBJ1-2; D remains unclear. The CDR3 is made up of 13 amino acids. CDR1 MNHEY and CDR2 SMNVEV come from the germline V gene (reference sequence). V was shortened by 4 bases and J by 8 bases, with 14 bases between the two germline ends. CDR3 nucleotides: TGTGCCAGCAGTTCTAACGCCCGGCGGGGCTACACCTTC. Translating gives CASSSNARRGYTF.

This chain links TRBV20-1 with TRBJ2-1; a weak D match, TRBD1 (6 bases). This CDR3 is built from 14 residues. Trimming removed 3 bases from V and 5 bases from J, with 14 bases in between. Germline CDR1 reads DFQATT; CDR2 reads SNEGSKA (reference sequence). The CDR3 region has the DNA TGCAGTGCTAGGGGCAGGGGCACAAACAATGAGCAGTTCTTC. Translation gives CSARGRGTNNEQFF.

This clonotype occurred many times. The J gene is TRBJ1-2, the V gene TRBV12-3 or TRBV12-4, with D unclear. The CDR3 spans 16 residues. V was cut by 10 bases and J by 0 bases, with 21 bases left in between. The chain's CDR3 is CAIQYASRLANYGYTF. For the CDR3, the DNA is TGTGCCATCCAATATGCGAGCAGGTTAGCTAACTATGGCTACACCTTC.

This clonotype came up many times. V usage is TRBV28 and J usage is TRBJ2-5, with 9 nucleotides matching TRBD2. J gave up 5 bases and V 2 bases, and 9 bases lay outside the gene matches. The CDR3 has 16 amino acids. Germline CDR1 and CDR2: MDHEN and SYDVKM. CDR3 sequence reads: CASSLEGLAGFETQYF. CDR3 bases: TGTGCCAGCAGTTTAGAGGGACTAGCTGGATTCGAGACCCAGTACTTC. Together with reference TRBV28 and TRBJ2-5, the CDR3 gives the full variable domain: DVKVTQSSRYLVKRTGEKVFLECVQDMDHENMFWYRQDPGLGLRLIYFSYDVKMKEKGDIPEGYSVSREKKERFSLILESASTNQTSMYLCASSLEGLAGFETQYFGPGTRLLVL.

This clonotype was seen once. V gene TRBV20-1 combines with J gene TRBJ2-1, with TRBD2 matching over 12 bases. V shed 6 bases and J 5 bases; nucleotides not matched to a gene: 8. CDR1 DFQATT and CDR2 SNEGSKA come from the germline V gene (reference sequence). The CDR3 length is 15 residues. Here the CDR3 DNA reads TGCAGTGCCCTCCGGACTAGCGGGACCAACAATGAGCAGTTCTTC. It codes for CSALRTSGTNNEQFF.